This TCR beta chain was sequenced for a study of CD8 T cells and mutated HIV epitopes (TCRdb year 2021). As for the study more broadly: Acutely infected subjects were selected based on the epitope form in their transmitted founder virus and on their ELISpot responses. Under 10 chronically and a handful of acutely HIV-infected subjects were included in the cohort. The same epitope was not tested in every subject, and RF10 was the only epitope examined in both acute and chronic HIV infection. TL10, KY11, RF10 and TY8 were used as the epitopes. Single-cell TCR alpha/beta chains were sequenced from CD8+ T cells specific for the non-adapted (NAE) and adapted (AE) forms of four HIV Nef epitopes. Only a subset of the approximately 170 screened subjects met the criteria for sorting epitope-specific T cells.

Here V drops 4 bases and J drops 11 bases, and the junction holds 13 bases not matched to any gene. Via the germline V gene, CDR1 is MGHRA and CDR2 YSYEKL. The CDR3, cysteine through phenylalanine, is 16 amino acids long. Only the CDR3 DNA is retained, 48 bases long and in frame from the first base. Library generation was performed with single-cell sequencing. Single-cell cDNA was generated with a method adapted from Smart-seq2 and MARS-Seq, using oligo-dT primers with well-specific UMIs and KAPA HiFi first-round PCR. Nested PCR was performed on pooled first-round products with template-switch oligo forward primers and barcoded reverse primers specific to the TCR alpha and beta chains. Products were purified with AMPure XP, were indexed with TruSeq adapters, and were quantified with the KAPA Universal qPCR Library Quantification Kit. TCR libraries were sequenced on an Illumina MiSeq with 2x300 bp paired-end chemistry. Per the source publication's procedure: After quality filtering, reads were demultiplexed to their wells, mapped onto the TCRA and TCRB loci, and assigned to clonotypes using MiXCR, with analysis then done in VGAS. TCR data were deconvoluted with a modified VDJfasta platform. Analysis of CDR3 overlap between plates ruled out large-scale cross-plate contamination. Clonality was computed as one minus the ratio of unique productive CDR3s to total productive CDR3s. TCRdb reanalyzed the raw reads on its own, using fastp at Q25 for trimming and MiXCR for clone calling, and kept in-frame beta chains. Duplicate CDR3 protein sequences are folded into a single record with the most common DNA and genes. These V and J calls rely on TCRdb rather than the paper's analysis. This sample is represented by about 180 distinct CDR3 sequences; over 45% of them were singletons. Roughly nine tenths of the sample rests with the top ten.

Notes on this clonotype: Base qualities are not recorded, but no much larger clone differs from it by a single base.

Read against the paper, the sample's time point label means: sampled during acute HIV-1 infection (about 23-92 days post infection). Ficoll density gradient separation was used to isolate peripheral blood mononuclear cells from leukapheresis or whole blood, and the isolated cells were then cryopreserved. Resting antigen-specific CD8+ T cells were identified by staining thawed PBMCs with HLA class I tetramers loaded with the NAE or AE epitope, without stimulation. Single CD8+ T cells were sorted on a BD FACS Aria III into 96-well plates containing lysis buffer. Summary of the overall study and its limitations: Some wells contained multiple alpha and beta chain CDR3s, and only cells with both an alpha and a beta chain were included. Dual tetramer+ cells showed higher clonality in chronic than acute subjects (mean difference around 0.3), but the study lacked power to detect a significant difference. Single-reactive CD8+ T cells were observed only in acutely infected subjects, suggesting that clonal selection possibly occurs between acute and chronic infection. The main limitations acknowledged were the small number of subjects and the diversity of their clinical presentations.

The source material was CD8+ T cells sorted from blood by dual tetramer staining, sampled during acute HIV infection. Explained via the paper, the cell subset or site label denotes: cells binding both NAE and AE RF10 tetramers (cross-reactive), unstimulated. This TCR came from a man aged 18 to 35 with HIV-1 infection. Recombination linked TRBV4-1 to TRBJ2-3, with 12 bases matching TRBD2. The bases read TGCGCCAGCAGCCCTAGGACTAGCGGGGACTTCTACGAGCAGTATTTT. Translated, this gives CASSPRTSGDFYEQYF.